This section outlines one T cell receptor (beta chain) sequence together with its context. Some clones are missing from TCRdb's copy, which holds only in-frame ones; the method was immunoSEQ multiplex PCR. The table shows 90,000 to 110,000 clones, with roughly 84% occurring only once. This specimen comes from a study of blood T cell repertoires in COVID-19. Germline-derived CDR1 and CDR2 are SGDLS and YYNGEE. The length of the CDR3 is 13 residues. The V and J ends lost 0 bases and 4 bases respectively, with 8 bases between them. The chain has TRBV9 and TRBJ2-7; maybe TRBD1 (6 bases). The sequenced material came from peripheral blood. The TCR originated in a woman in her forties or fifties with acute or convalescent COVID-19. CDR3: CASSVGTAYEQYF. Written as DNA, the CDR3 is TGTGCCAGCAGCGTAGGGACAGCTTACGAGCAGTACTTC.